A selection of T cell receptor beta chains follows, all from one sample in a study of blood T cells in healthy people across ages. Each CDR3 protein gets one entry after TCRdb re-called the 5' RACE reads with MiXCR. The sample yields hundreds of thousands of distinct CDR3 sequences, around two fifths seen once. The sequenced sample consisted of blood. The receptors here all came from a man aged 60 to 75 in good health. Both conserved end residues are part of each CDR3. D genes are given only for firm matches. A row's size may be missing; if present it is once, few, many or a size class.

CDR3	DNA	V	J	size	D
CASSPDPPYRGQETQYF	TGTGCCAGCTCACCTGACCCTCCGTACAGGGGGCAAGAGACCCAGTACTTC	TRBV18	TRBJ2-5	once	TRBD1
CASSITVAGKGEQYF	TGTGCCAGCAGCATCACAGTAGCGGGGAAGGGGGAGCAGTACTTC	TRBV7-2	TRBJ2-7	few	TRBD2
CASSTLGQGAFLDYEQYF	TGTGCCAGCAGCACTCTAGGACAGGGGGCTTTCCTAGACTACGAGCAGTACTTC	TRBV28	TRBJ2-7	.	TRBD1
CASSPYRTWQETQYF	TGTGCCAGCAGTCCATACAGGACCTGGCAAGAGACCCAGTACTTC	TRBV6-6	TRBJ2-5	.	.
CASSPQQGVNYGYTF	TGTGCCAGCAGCCCGCAACAGGGGGTAAACTATGGCTACACCTTC	TRBV7-2	TRBJ1-2	few	TRBD1
CSANPQGFEQYF	TGCAGTGCTAACCCACAGGGGTTCGAGCAGTACTTC	TRBV20-1	TRBJ2-7	few	TRBD1
CSGLATGSYNEQFF	TGCAGCGGACTAGCGACGGGCTCCTACAATGAGCAGTTCTTC	TRBV29-1	TRBJ2-1	few	TRBD2
CASSEQGARGANVLTF	TGTGCCAGCAGTGAACAGGGGGCAAGAGGGGCCAACGTCCTGACTTTC	TRBV6-1	TRBJ2-6	.	TRBD1
CAISGQGSFNEQFF	TGTGCCATCAGCGGACAGGGCTCGTTCAATGAGCAGTTCTTC	TRBV10-3	TRBJ2-1	few	TRBD1
CASSPPPRTSGGSDTQYF	TGCGCCAGCAGCCCCCCCCCCAGGACTAGCGGGGGATCAGATACGCAGTATTTT	TRBV7-2	TRBJ2-3	few	TRBD2
CSARDMSQGIQYF	TGCAGTGCTAGAGATATGTCACAGGGCATTCAGTACTTC	TRBV20-1	TRBJ2-4	few	.
CASRADRAREQYF	TGTGCCAGCAGAGCCGACAGGGCGAGGGAGCAGTACTTC	TRBV2	TRBJ2-5	.	TRBD1
CASSFSGGKNEQYF	TGTGCCAGCAGCTTCTCAGGGGGCAAGAACGAGCAGTACTTC	TRBV13	TRBJ2-7	few	TRBD1
CATRGTGENIQYF	TGTGCCACCCGCGGGACAGGGGAAAACATTCAGTACTTC	TRBV6-2/TRBV6-3	TRBJ2-4	.	TRBD1
CSVGGLGSEQYF	TGCAGCGTTGGAGGGCTCGGGAGCGAGCAGTACTTC	TRBV29-1	TRBJ2-7	many	.
CASSYSRERQGPEQYF	TGTGCCAGCAGTTACTCGAGAGAACGGCAGGGACCCGAGCAGTACTTC	TRBV6-2/TRBV6-3	TRBJ2-7	.	.
CASSLGYNEQFF	TGTGCCAGCAGCTTAGGATACAATGAGCAGTTCTTC	TRBV12-3/TRBV12-4	TRBJ2-1	many	.
CASRRDQQETQYF	TGTGCCAGTCGGAGAGACCAACAAGAGACCCAGTACTTC	TRBV2	TRBJ2-5	.	.
CASSPSQQGRLFF	TGTGCCAGCAGCCCCAGTCAACAAGGCAGACTGTTTTTT	TRBV3-1	TRBJ1-4	.	.
CASSERDSGKEETQYF	TGTGCCAGCAGTGAACGTGATAGCGGTAAAGAGGAGACCCAGTACTTC	TRBV6-1	TRBJ2-5	few	.
CASSPNRLNNEQFF	TGTGCCAGCAGCCCCAACAGGTTGAACAATGAGCAGTTCTTC	TRBV7-9	TRBJ2-1	few	.
CASSVGSGTQETQYF	TGTGCCAGCAGTGTGGGCAGCGGGACTCAAGAGACCCAGTACTTC	TRBV2	TRBJ2-5	.	TRBD2
CSVSDLSNQPQHF	TGCAGCGTATCAGATCTTAGCAATCAGCCCCAGCATTTT	TRBV29-1	TRBJ1-5	few	.
CASGLVPNLATQFF	TGTGCTAGTGGTTTGGTACCTAACCTAGCTACCCAGTTCTTC	TRBV12-5	TRBJ2-1	.	.
CASSLQGGRNIQYF	TGTGCCAGCAGCTTACAGGGTGGGAGAAACATTCAGTACTTC	TRBV7-2	TRBJ2-4	.	.